This T cell receptor (beta chain) was recorded in a study of T cells after yellow fever vaccination. Background on the study: Researchers used SMART-Seq v4 Ultra Low Input to prepare fractions that had low cell numbers. The study, taken as a whole, reports: Re-detected after boosting: most primary clones, about 95% of CD4 and under 90% of CD8. Though it reached lower strength, the secondary response hit its peak faster, day 5 versus 15.

In its sample, this clonotype was seen a few times. Its matching antigen is unknown. The CDR3 spans 12 residues. CDR1 is SQVTM, CDR2 ANQGSEA, per germline. V was pared by 2 bases and J by 2 bases, with 5 bases between. TCRdb independently ran MiXCR on the 5' RACE reads; one entry per CDR3 protein. The table lists around 500,000 distinct CDR3 sequences, 21% of them singletons. The receptor's source is a man between 18 and 29 years old who received the YFV17D yellow fever vaccine. The input for sequencing was PBMCs, taken approximately 22 days after the first yellow fever vaccination. This chain joins TRBV29-1 and TRBJ2-3; D gene unclear. The CDR3, as DNA: TGCAGCGTTGAACCCAACACAGATACGCAGTATTTT. Translated, it gives CSVEPNTDTQYF.